The 18 T cell receptor beta chains below all came from one sample that was sequenced in a study of T cells after yellow fever vaccination. Via MiXCR, TCRdb re-called the 5' RACE reads, giving one row per CDR3 protein. Among roughly 62,000 distinct CDR3 sequences listed, around 6.5% were seen once. Sample: CD8+ T cells sorted from PBMCs, taken on the day of the first yellow fever vaccination. The origin of the receptors is a man between 18 and 35 years old who received the YFV17D yellow fever vaccine.

The sample holds many counts of this clonotype. V usage is TRBV6-2 or TRBV6-3 and J usage is TRBJ2-1; the match to TRBD1 covers 9 bases. The germline V gene has CDR1 MNHEY and CDR2 SVGEGT. J gave up 9 bases and V 6 bases, and 12 bases lay outside the gene matches. The CDR3 sequence is 15 residues long. CDR3 coding DNA: TGTGCCAGCAGCCGTCCCCGGGACAGGGTGAGTGAGCAGTTCTTC. Amino acids: CASSRPRDRVSEQFF.

This clonotype was seen more than once but under ten times. J is TRBJ1-2 and V is TRBV5-1; D unclear. Germline V gene sequence: CDR1 SGHRS, CDR2 YFSETQ. Trimming left V 1 base short and J 0 bases short, with 13 bases between. The CDR3 loop spans 16 amino acids. Written as DNA, the CDR3 is TGCGCCAGCAGCTTGACCGGGAAGAAAACTAACTATGGCTACACCTTC. This encodes CASSLTGKKTNYGYTF.

This chain uses TRBV12-3 or TRBV12-4 with TRBJ1-3; the D is unclear. The CDR3 is 14 amino acids. V lost 6 bases and J lost 8, with 17 bases in between. The CDR3 nucleotides read TGTGCCAGCAGATCCCCCGATGGGGTATACACCATATATTTT. This sequence encodes CASRSPDGVYTIYF.

This clonotype showed up just a few times. J is TRBJ1-1 and V is TRBV6-2 or TRBV6-3; 7 bases agree with TRBD1. The CDR3 loop spans 17 amino acids. CDR1 is MNHEY, CDR2 SVGEGT, per germline. V gave up 5 bases and J gave up 3 bases; unmatched junction bases: 15. CDR3 protein: CASSPPPGRGLYTEAFF. The CDR3 DNA reads as TGTGCCAGCAGTCCACCCCCGGGGAGGGGGCTTTACACTGAAGCTTTCTTT.

V is TRBV2 and J is TRBJ2-7; D remains ambiguous. V shed 7 bases and J shed 4 bases, with 11 bases lying between them. CDR3 length equals 12 residues. The germline V gene has CDR1 SNHLY and CDR2 FYNNEI. CDR3 sequence reads: CASTWARYEQYF. In nucleotides, the CDR3 is TGTGCCAGCACCTGGGCCCGATACGAGCAGTACTTC.

This clonotype was counted ten times or more. The rearrangement links TRBV27 to TRBJ2-5; a weak D match, TRBD1 (5 bases). V lost 10 bases and J 3 bases, leaving 27 bases between the germline ends. Germline V CDR1 and CDR2: MNHEY, SMNVEV (reference sequence). This CDR3 is built from 17 residues. The CDR3 loop is CATGRVPILRTKETQYF. CDR3 coding DNA: TGTGCCACGGGCAGGGTTCCCATATTGCGGACCAAAGAGACCCAGTACTTC.

Ten or more counts support this clonotype. The J gene is TRBJ2-1, the V gene TRBV5-4; 13 bases map to TRBD2. This CDR3 is 15 amino acids long. Germline CDR1 SGHNT, CDR2 YYREEE (reference sequence). After removal of 5 bases from V and 7 bases from J, the junction contained 6 bases not matched to a gene. The CDR3 region is CASRLAGGPGNEQFF. As DNA, the CDR3 is TGTGCCAGCAGACTAGCGGGGGGGCCGGGAAATGAGCAGTTCTTC.

V gene TRBV7-9 combines with J gene TRBJ2-7; TRBD1 aligns across 8 bases. CDR3 length: 14 amino acids. Looked up from germline, CDR1 is SEHNR and CDR2 is FQNEAQ (reference sequence). V lost 5 bases and J lost 2; bases outside the gene matches: 5. Written as DNA, the CDR3 is TGTGCCAGCAGCCCATGGACAGGGCCCTACGAGCAGTACTTC. Protein product: CASSPWTGPYEQYF.

J is TRBJ1-1 and V is TRBV28, with D possibly matching TRBD1 (5 bases). Germline V CDR1 and CDR2: MDHEN, SYDVKM. V shed 7 bases and J shed 7 bases, with 13 bases lying between them. This CDR3 comprises 12 residues. The CDR3 region has the DNA TGTGCCAGCACCCCTGGGGGGATTGAAGCTTTCTTT. It is translated as CASTPGGIEAFF.

This clonotype came up many times. The chain is built from TRBV6-5 and TRBJ2-5; 8 positions match TRBD1. The J segment lost 5 bases and the V segment lost 2 bases, leaving 7 bases of the junction unmatched. The CDR3 runs 15 residues. Germline V gives CDR1 MNHEY, CDR2 SVGAGI. The CDR3 protein is CASSYLAGGGETQYF. As DNA, the CDR3 is TGTGCCAGCAGTTACCTGGCAGGGGGCGGGGAGACCCAGTACTTC.

This clonotype has only a few counts. The gene calls are TRBV19 and TRBJ2-2; possible D gene TRBD1, 6 bases. The CDR3 consists of 17 residues. The germline gives CDR1 LNHDA, CDR2 SQIVND (reference sequence). The V and J ends lost 1 base and 2 bases respectively, with 14 bases between them. This CDR3 reads CASSIVKDSTNTGELFF. As DNA, the CDR3 is TGTGCCAGTAGTATAGTCAAGGACAGCACCAACACCGGGGAGCTGTTTTTT.

The rearrangement links TRBV11-2 to TRBJ2-7, with D perhaps matching TRBD1 or TRBD2 (6 bases each). The CDR3 has 14 residues. CDR1 SGHAT and CDR2 FQNNGV come from the germline V gene. DNA of the CDR3: TGTGTCAGCACCATACGGGGGACACCTTACGAGCAGTACGTC. This sequence encodes CVSTIRGTPYEQYV.

V is TRBV12-3 or TRBV12-4 and J is TRBJ2-2; possibly TRBD1 for D (5 bases). V lost 6 bases to trimming and J lost 2 bases, with 19 bases between them. This CDR3 region has 17 residues. The CDR3 loop reads CASSSITDSTNTGELFF. CDR3 nucleotide sequence: TGTGCCAGCAGCTCCATTACAGACAGTACCAACACCGGGGAGCTGTTTTTT.

This chain connects TRBV4-3 to TRBJ1-2; D perhaps matches TRBD1 (6 bases). The germline V gene has CDR1 LGHNA and CDR2 YSLEER. The CDR3 extends over 14 amino acids. V lost 0 bases and J 6 bases, leaving 11 bases between the germline ends. CDR3 protein: CASSQETGRNGYTF. CDR3 coding DNA: TGCGCCAGCAGCCAAGAAACAGGGAGGAATGGCTACACCTTC.

This clonotype has only a few counts. The chain uses TRBV7-3 and TRBJ2-5, with 9 positions matching TRBD1. The CDR3 runs 14 residues. The trim removed 4 bases at V and 4 bases at J, leaving 4 bases unmatched. Germline CDR1 and CDR2: SGHTA and FQGTGA. The CDR3 here is CASSSTGGRETQYF. The CDR3 nucleotides are TGTGCCAGCAGCTCTACAGGGGGCCGAGAGACCCAGTACTTC.

V gene TRBV29-1 combines with J gene TRBJ1-2, with D hard to call. This CDR3 comprises 14 residues. V shed 0 bases and J shed 4 bases, with 12 bases lying between them. Germline V gives CDR1 SQVTM, CDR2 ANQGSEA. The CDR3 DNA sequence: TGCAGCGTTGAAGAAACGACGGTCTCCTATGGCTACACCTTC. It encodes CSVEETTVSYGYTF. Complete variable domain (other parts from reference TRBV29-1 and TRBJ1-2): SAVISQKPSRDICQRGTSLTIQCQVDSQVTMMFWYRQQPGQSLTLIATANQGSEATYESGFVIDKFPISRPNLTFSTLTVSNMSPEDSSIYLCSVEETTVSYGYTFGSGTRLTVV.

Many counts were recorded for this clonotype. CDR3 coding DNA: TGTGCCAGCAGCTTATCAGCCGGGAGTGGCACCGGGGAGCTGTTTTTT. Amino acid sequence: CASSLSAGSGTGELFF. The chain joins TRBV7-3 to TRBJ2-2; tentative D call: TRBD2 (6 bases). In germline, CDR1 is SGHTA, CDR2 FQGTGA. V lost 2 bases, J lost 4 bases, and 14 bases lay in between. The CDR3 consists of 16 residues.

This clonotype appeared many times. In DNA, the CDR3 is TGCAGTGCACTATCGAACACTGAAGCTTTCTTT. This encodes CSALSNTEAFF. V and J are TRBV20-1 and TRBJ1-1, with D hard to call. Looked up from germline, CDR1 is DFQATT and CDR2 is SNEGSKA (reference sequence). There are 11 residues in the CDR3. Trimming took 6 bases from V and 1 from J, leaving 6 bases between them.